The source of this TCR beta chain is a study of T-cell memory formation after mild COVID-19. On the study more broadly: Among the donors, TCR clusters were largely specific to each donor. General study results and limits: Clones shrinking from day 15 to 85 showed even CD4/CD8 mixes; later expanders tilted CD4+. Pre-infection memory contained some responding clones, which suggested that cross-reactive memory had joined.

On this clonotype: Antigen specificity is unknown.

In TCRdb, the 5' RACE reads were re-called with MiXCR into one record per CDR3 protein. There are about 350,000 distinct CDR3 sequences in the sample; roughly 13% occur only once, and 22% lies in the top ten. Looked up from germline, CDR1 is MGHRA and CDR2 is YSYEKL. Trimming removed 1 base at V and 2 bases at J, with 14 bases between. This CDR3 contains 16 residues. Sequences were obtained from PBMCs or a T cell subset sorted from them (not recorded which). This receptor was taken from a man aged 18 to 30 who had mild COVID-19 (a few samples of this study predate the infection). Cell type and time point are not known. The chain carries TRBV4-1 and TRBJ1-2; unclear D gene. The chain's CDR3 is CASSQVPGAGNYGYTF. The CDR3 DNA sequence: TGCGCCAGCAGCCAAGTTCCGGGAGCGGGAAACTATGGCTACACCTTC.